This T cell receptor beta chain came from a study of blood T cell repertoires in COVID-19. As for the study in general: Sample material is recorded as cDNA or gDNA derived from T cells, B-cell-depleted T cells, or PBMCs.

Germline values: CDR1 SGHNT, CDR2 YYREEE (reference sequence). Trimming removed 3 bases from V and 3 bases from J; junction bases left unmatched: 9. The CDR3 contains 15 residues. Measured with immunoSEQ multiplex PCR; TCRdb has only the in-frame clones, and not every one. In the table there are some 290,000 clones, around 83% of which are singletons. This TCR was recovered from a man aged 18 to 30 with active or convalescent COVID-19. Sequenced input: peripheral blood. The chain couples TRBV5-4 to TRBJ2-7; 7 bases line up with TRBD2. The CDR3 sequence: CASSSGGGRSYEQYF. The CDR3 DNA follows: TGTGCCAGCAGCTCGGGGGGAGGGAGAAGCTACGAGCAGTACTTC.